This T cell receptor (beta chain) was recovered during a study of blood T cell repertoires in COVID-19. Study in general: There were acute and convalescent COVID-19 samples, and they came from the United States, Italy and Spain. PBMCs, B-cell-depleted T cells, or T cells were the source of the cDNA or gDNA that made up the material.

In the original workflow: Estimated nucleated cell counts came from reference gene primer amplification. The data were produced by immunoSEQ multiplex PCR, yet TCRdb's version contains in-frame clones alone and is incomplete. The V and J calls and clone size are taken from that table; D and trimming were inferred from the DNA. The sample lists approximately 54,000 clones; approximately 91% were seen once. The specimen sequenced was peripheral blood. This clonotype originated in a man aged 50-60 years with acute or convalescent COVID-19.

The DNA of the CDR3 is TGTGCCACCAGTGATCCTAGACAGATACAAGAGACCCAGTACTTC. Its translation: CATSDPRQIQETQYF. The V and J genes are TRBV24-1 and TRBJ2-5, with a tentative D call TRBD1 (5 bases). This CDR3 region has 15 residues. Germline CDR1 reads KGHDR; CDR2 reads SFDVKD. Between the trimmed V and J ends, which lost 3 bases and 2 bases, there was a span of 12 bases.